This TCR beta chain was recovered during a study of Tregs in tolerant kidney transplant recipients (dated by TCRdb to the late 2010s). Regarding the research as a whole: Before combined kidney and bone marrow transplantation, this study identified donor-specific regulatory T cells using TCRbeta sequencing and then followed those same cells after transplant.

Genomic DNA was extracted from sorted cells with the QIAGEN DNeasy Blood and Tissue Kit for TCRbeta CDR3 sequencing. High-throughput TCRbeta CDR3 sequencing, which included PCR amplification with bias correction and internal controls, was done commercially through immunoSEQ. The published analysis was carried out like this. Unique productive TCRbeta sequences were defined by CDR3 nucleotide sequence where primers matched, otherwise by CDR3 amino acid sequence with Vbeta and Jbeta genes. To correct sorting error, sequences shared between sorted populations at a frequency ratio of 2:1 or less were removed; the rest were assigned to the higher population. A sequence was defined as donor-reactive if the sequence was expanded at least 5-fold in CFSE-low cells compared with unstimulated cells and had a frequency of at least 0.01% in CFSE-low cells. Repertoire divergence was quantified by Jensen-Shannon divergence using the top 100 TCRbeta sequences ranked by frequency. When a sample had multiple sequencing runs, each run was corrected for sorting error separately and the runs were then pooled. This immuneACCESS table, as held by TCRdb, lists in-frame sequences with V and J called but not all clones. Of the missing ones, under half trace to an unresolved V gene in checked studies; the others have no known cause. V, J and clone size reflect that table, while D and trimming were determined from the DNA. The sample has about 52,000 clones on record, approximately 90% of them singletons. Clones ranked in the top ten supply 15% of the sample.

Study-wide findings and limitations: Expanding Tregs with activated donor B cells appeared to identify the most biologically relevant and donor-specific TCRbeta repertoire. Because the PCR primers were changed over time for some patients, nucleotide-level comparison could not be performed across the samples from those patients. Biological reproducibility was not directly assessed, although technical replication error appeared to be minimal. Because only a small number of patients were included, the study had limitations, and the results will need to be validated in larger populations as well as under other immunosuppression protocols. Donor-specific Treg expansion was found to exceed global Treg expansion in tolerant patients, suggesting antigen-driven rather than nonspecific expansion.

The transplants used related donors with nonmyeloablative bone marrow transplantation, and mixed chimerism in the human trials was transient. Thawed PBMCs were FACS-sorted into unstimulated Tregs (CD4+CD25+CD127-), CD4+ non-Tregs (CD4+CD25-), CD4 cells and CD8 cells. 4 combined kidney and bone marrow transplant recipients from the ITN036ST trial were included as patients, and samples were available only from these trial subjects. Healthy control blood was processed by Ficoll density gradient to PBMCs and cryopreserved; patient PBMCs were collected before and after transplant. Worth noting for this clone: Which antigen it targets is not known. No much larger clonotype is one base removed from it; base qualities were not supplied.

This specimen was CD8+ T cells from blood (PBMCs), taken 24 months after the transplant. This receptor was obtained from a human patient who received a combined kidney and bone marrow transplant. After a transplant, some T cells may be the graft donor's own cells.

The CDR3 region has the sequence CASSINFGLAGGGELFF. The bases read TGTGCCAGTAGTATAAATTTCGGACTAGCGGGAGGCGGGGAGCTGTTTTTT. Recombination connected TRBV19 to TRBJ2-2; 14 of the junction bases match TRBD2. Including cysteine and phenylalanine, the CDR3 has 17 amino acids. Kept here is only the CDR3 DNA, which spans 51 bases and is read in frame from base 1. As encoded in the germline V gene (reference sequence), CDR1 is LNHDA while CDR2 is SQIVND. Trimmed from V: 2 bases; trimmed from J: 7 bases; junction bases lacking a gene match: 6.